These 6 T cell receptor beta chains were all obtained from the same sample, sequenced in a study of T cell clonality in common variable immunodeficiency (dated by TCRdb to about 2015). Library generation was performed with the immunoSEQ multiplex PCR assay. As stored in TCRdb, this immuneACCESS dataset retains in-frame rearrangements with V and J assigned. A fraction of the clones does not appear; measured against another copy, unresolved V genes explain less than half of the discrepancy, and the remainder lacks a known reason. In this sample the table shows about 44,000 clones, and no singletons are among them. The biggest ten clones account for more than 9% of the sample. The specimen was peripheral blood mononuclear cells. These receptors came from a person aged 18 to 75 in good health.

Ten or more counts support this clone. The read halts 3 residues ahead of the CDR3 end, with the missing end drawn from the germline J gene. The rearrangement links TRBV7-3 to TRBJ2-1; the match to TRBD2 covers 7 bases. Trimming at V came to 5 bases and at J to 3 bases, leaving 4 bases not matched to a gene. This CDR3 is built from 14 residues. The germline V gene encodes CDR1 SGHTA and CDR2 FQGTGA. The DNA read from the CDR3 is TGTGCCAGCAGCCAAACTAGCGACTACAATGAG. Amino acid sequence: CASSQTSDYNE. The entire CDR3 reads CASSQTSDYNEQFF. The variable domain in full, completed from reference TRBV7-3 and TRBJ2-1, reads GAGVSQTPSNKVTEKGKYVELRCDPISGHTALYWYRQSLGQGPEFLIYFQGTGAADDSGLPNDRFFAVRPEGSVSTLKIQRTERGDSAVYLCASSQTSDYNEQFFGPGTRLTVL.

As for this clone: One end of the junction is discordant with germline, which a read error may explain. Sequencing ends 3 residues short of the CDR3 end; the germline J gene provides the rest. The chain joins TRBV5-8 to TRBJ2-1; no firm D call. CDR1 SGHTS and CDR2 YDEGEE come from the germline V gene. The CDR3 length is 11 residues. The CDR3 sequence: CASTPYDEQFF. The DNA read from the CDR3 is TGTGCCAGCACCCCCTACGATGAG. Together with reference TRBV5-8 and TRBJ2-1, the CDR3 gives the full variable domain: EAGVTQSPTHLIKTRGQQATLRCSPISGHTSVYWYQQALGLGLQFLLWYDEGEERNRGNFPPRFSGRQFPNYSSELNVNALELEDSALYLCASTPYDEQFFGPGTRLTVL.

This clone has at least ten counts. Coverage ceases 3 residues before the CDR3 finishes, and the germline J gene fills in the end. The genes are TRBV6-2 or TRBV6-3 and TRBJ1-2; the D is unclear. This CDR3 has 13 residues. The V and J ends lost 7 bases and 7 bases respectively, with 16 bases between them. Germline V gives CDR1 MNHEY, CDR2 SVGEGT. CDR3 region: CASTNPKTGGYTF. CDR3 bases read: TGTGCCAGCACCAACCCTAAGACTGGTGGC.

This clone was counted at least ten times. The observed sequence ends 3 residues before the CDR3 terminus, with the missing tail filled in from the germline J gene. The rearrangement links TRBV2 to TRBJ2-3; TRBD2 is a possible D gene (5 bases). CDR3 length equals 15 residues. V gave up 2 bases and J gave up 0 bases, with 9 bases separating them. The germline V gene encodes CDR1 SNHLY and CDR2 FYNNEI. The CDR3 protein is CASSESRASTDTQYF. The sequenced part of the CDR3 DNA is TGTGCCAGCAGTGAATCGCGGGCTAGCACAGATACG.

This clone showed up many times. The missing CDR3 end, 3 residues past where the read stops, is filled in from the germline J gene. This chain links TRBV6-1 with TRBJ2-7, with TRBD1 identical over 11 bases. The CDR3 length is 14 residues. From germline, CDR1 is MNHNS and CDR2 SASEGT. V lost 4 bases and J lost 3; bases outside the gene matches: 2. This CDR3 reads CASSGTGGFYEQYF. The part of the CDR3 DNA that was read is TGTGCCAGCAGTGGGACAGGGGGCTTCTACGAG.

This clone was seen repeatedly, ten times or more. The CDR3 extends 3 residues past the end of the read, so its final part is completed from the germline J gene. The chain recombines TRBV6-1 with TRBJ2-7, with 7 nucleotides matching TRBD1. With 2 bases clipped from V and 3 bases from J, the junction kept 4 bases outside the gene matches. CDR1 is MNHNS, CDR2 SASEGT, per germline. The length of the CDR3 is 14 residues. The DNA read from the CDR3 is TGTGCCAGCAGTGAAAGGCAGGGGGACTACGAG. Amino acid sequence: CASSERQGDYE. The whole CDR3 sequence reads CASSERQGDYEQYF.